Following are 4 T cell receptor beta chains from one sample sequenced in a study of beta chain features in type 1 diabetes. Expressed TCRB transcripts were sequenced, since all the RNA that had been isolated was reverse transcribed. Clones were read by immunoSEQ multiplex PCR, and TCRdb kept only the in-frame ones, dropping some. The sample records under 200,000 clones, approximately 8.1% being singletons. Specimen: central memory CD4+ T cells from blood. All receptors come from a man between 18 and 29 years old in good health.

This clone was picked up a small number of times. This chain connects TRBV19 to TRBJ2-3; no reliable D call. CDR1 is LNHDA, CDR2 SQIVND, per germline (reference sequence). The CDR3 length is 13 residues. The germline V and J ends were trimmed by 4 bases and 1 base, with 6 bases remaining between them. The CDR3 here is CASSKAGTDTQYF. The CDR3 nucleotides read TGTGCCAGTAGTAAGGCGGGCACAGATACGCAGTATTTT.

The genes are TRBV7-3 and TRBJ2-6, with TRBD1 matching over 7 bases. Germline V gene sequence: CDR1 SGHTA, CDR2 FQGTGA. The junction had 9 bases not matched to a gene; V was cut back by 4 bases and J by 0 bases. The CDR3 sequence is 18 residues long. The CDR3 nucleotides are TGTGCCAGCAGCTCCCCGACAGGGTTTAGCTCTGGGGCCAACGTCCTGACTTTC. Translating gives CASSSPTGFSSGANVLTF.

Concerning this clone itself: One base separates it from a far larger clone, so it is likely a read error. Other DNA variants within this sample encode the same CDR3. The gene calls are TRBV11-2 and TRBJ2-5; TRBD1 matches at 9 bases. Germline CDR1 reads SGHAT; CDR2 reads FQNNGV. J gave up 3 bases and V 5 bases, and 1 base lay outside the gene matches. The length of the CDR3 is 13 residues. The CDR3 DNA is TGTGCCAGCAGCCGGGACAGGGAAGAGACCCAGTACTTC. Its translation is CASSRDREETQYF.

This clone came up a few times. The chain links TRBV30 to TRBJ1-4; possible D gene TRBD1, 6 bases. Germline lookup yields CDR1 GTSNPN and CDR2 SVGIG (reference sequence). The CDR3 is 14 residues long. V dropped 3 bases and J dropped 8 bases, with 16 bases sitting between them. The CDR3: CAWSELGGLEKLFF. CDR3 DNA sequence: TGTGCCTGGAGCGAATTAGGGGGTTTGGAAAAACTGTTTTTT.